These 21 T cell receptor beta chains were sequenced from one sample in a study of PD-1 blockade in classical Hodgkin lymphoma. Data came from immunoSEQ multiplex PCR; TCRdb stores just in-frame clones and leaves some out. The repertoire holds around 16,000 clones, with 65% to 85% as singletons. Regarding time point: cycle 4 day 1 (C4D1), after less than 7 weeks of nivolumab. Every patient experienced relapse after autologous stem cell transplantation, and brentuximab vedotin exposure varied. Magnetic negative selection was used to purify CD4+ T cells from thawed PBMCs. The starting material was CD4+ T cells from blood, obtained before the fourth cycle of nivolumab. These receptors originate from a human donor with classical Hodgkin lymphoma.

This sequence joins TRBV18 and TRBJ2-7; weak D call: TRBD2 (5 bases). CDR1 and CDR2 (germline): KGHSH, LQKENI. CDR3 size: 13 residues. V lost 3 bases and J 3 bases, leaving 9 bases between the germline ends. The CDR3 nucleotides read TGTGCCAGCTCACCTACTAGAGTCTACGAGCAGTACTTC. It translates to CASSPTRVYEQYF. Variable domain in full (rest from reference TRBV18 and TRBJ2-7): NAGVMQNPRHLVRRRGQEARLRCSPMKGHSHVYWYRQLPEEGLKFMVYLQKENIIDESGMPKERFSAEFPKEGPSILRIQQVVRGDSAAYFCASSPTRVYEQYFGPGTRLTVT.

The CDR3 DNA is TGTGCCAGCAGCTTCCGAAGCCTAGTTGGCAACGAGCAGTACTTC. This translates into CASSFRSLVGNEQYF. This sequence joins TRBV5-6 and TRBJ2-7, with no clear D. The CDR3 is made up of 15 amino acids. Trimming took 2 bases from V and 5 from J, leaving 17 bases between them. CDR1 is SGHDT, CDR2 YYEEEE, per germline.

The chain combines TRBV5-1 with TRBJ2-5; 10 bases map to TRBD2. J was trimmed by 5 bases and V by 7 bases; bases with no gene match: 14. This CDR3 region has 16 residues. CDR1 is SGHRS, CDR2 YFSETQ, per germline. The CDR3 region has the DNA TGCGCCAGCCAGTCCAATGCGGGACTAGCGATGGAGACCCAGTACTTC. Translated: CASQSNAGLAMETQYF.

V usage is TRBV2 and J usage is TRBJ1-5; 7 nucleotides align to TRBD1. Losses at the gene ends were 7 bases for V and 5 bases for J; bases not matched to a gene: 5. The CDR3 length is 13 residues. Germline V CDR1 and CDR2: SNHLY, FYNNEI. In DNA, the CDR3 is TGTGCCAGCAAGAGACAGGGAGATCAGCCCCAGCATTTT. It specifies CASKRQGDQPQHF.

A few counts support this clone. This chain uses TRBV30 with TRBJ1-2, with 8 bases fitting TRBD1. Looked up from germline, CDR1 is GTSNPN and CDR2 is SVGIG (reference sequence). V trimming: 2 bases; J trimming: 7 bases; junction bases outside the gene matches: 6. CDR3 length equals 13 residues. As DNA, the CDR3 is TGTGCCTGGAGTTTAGGACAGGGACGTGGCTACACCTTC. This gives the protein CAWSLGQGRGYTF.

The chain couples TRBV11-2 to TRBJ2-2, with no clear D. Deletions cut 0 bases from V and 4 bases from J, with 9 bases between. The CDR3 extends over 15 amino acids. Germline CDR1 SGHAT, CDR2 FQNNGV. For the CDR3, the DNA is TGTGCCAGCAGCTTAGACGGTCTTCGCACCGGGGAGCTGTTTTTT. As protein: CASSLDGLRTGELFF.

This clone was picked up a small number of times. The DNA of the CDR3 is TGCAGTGCTAGTGTCTCCGCGCAGTTCTTC. Its protein is CSASVSAQFF. The chain uses TRBV20-1 and TRBJ2-1; D remains ambiguous. Trimming pared 3 bases from V and 12 bases from J, leaving 9 bases between. Germline loops: CDR1 DFQATT, CDR2 SNEGSKA (reference sequence). The CDR3 length is 10 residues.

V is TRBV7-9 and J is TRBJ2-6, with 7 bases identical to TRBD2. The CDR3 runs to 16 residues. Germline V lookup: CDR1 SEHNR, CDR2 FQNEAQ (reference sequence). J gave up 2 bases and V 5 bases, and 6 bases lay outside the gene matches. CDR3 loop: CASSQGRGAGANVLTF. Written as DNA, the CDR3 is TGTGCCAGCAGCCAAGGGAGGGGTGCTGGGGCCAACGTCCTGACTTTC.

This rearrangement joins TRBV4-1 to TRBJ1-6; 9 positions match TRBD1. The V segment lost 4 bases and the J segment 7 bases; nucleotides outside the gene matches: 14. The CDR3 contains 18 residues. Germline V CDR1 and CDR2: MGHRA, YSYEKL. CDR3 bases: TGCGCCAGCAGCCTCACAGGGGGCTCGGCTGTTGGGAATTCACCCCTCCACTTT. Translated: CASSLTGGSAVGNSPLHF.

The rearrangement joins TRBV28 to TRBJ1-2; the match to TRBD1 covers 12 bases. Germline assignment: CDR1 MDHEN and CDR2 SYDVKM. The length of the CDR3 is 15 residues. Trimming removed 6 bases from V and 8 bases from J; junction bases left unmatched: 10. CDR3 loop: CASSTLGQGAGGYTF. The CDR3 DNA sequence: TGTGCCAGCAGCACACTGGGACAGGGGGCTGGAGGCTACACCTTC.

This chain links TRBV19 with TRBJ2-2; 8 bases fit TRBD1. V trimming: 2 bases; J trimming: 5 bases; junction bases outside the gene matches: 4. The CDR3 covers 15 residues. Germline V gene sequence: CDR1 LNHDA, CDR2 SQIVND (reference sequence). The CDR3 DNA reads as TGTGCCAGTAGTATACAGGGGGCCCTGACCGGGGAGCTGTTTTTT. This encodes CASSIQGALTGELFF. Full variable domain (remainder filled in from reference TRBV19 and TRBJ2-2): DGGITQSPKYLFRKEGQNVTLSCEQNLNHDAMYWYRQDPGQGLRLIYYSQIVNDFQKGDIAEGYSVSREKKESFPLTVTSAQKNPTAFYLCASSIQGALTGELFFGEGSRLTVL.

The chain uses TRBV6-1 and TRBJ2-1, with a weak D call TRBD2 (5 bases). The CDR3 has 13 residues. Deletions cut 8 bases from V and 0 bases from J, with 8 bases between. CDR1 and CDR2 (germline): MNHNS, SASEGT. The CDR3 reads CASERSSYNEQFF. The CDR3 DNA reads TGTGCCAGCGAGCGGAGCTCCTACAATGAGCAGTTCTTC.

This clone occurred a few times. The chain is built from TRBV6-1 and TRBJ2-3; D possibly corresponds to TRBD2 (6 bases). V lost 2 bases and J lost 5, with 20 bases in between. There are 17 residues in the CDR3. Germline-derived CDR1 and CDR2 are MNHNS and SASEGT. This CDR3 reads CASSESGAGLVIDTQYF. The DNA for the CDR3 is TGTGCCAGCAGTGAATCCGGTGCGGGACTCGTTATAGATACGCAGTATTTT.

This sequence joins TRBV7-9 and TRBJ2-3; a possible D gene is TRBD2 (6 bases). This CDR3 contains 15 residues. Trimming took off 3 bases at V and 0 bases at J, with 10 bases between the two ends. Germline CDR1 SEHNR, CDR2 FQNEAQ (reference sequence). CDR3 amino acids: CASSLGGASTDTQYF. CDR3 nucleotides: TGTGCCAGCAGCTTGGGCGGGGCAAGCACAGATACGCAGTATTTT.

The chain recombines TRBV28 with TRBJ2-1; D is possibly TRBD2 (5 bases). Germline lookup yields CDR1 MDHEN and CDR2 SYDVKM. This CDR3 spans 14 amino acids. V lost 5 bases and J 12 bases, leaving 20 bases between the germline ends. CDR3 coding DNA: TGTGCCAGCAGTCTCTCCGGACCCAGCGGTGGGCAGTTCTTC. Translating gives CASSLSGPSGGQFF.

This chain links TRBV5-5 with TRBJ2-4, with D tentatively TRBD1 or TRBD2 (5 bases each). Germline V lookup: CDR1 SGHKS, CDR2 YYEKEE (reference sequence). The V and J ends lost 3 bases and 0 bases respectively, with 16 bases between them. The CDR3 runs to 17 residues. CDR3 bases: TGTGCCAGCAGCTCCCGGGACCTTACACTAGCCAAAAACATTCAGTACTTC. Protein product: CASSSRDLTLAKNIQYF.

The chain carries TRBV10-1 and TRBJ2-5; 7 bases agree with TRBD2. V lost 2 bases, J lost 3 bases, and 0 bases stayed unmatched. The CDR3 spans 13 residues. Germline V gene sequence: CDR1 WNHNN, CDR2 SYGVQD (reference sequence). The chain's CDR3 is CASSEAGEETQYF. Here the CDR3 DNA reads TGCGCCAGCAGTGAGGCGGGAGAAGAGACCCAGTACTTC.

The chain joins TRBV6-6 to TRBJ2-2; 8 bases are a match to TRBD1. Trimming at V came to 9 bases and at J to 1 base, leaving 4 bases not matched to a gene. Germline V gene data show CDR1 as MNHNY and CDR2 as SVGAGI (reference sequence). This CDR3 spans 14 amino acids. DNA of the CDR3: TGTGCCAGTAAGGGACAGGTGAACACCGGGGAGCTGTTTTTT. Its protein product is CASKGQVNTGELFF.

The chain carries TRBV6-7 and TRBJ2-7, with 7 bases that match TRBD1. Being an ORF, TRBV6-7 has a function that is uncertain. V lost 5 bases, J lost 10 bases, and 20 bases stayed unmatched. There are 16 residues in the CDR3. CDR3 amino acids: CASSNGTGTVQVEQYF. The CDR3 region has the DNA TGTGCCAGCAGTAACGGAACCGGGACAGTTCAAGTTGAACAGTACTTC.

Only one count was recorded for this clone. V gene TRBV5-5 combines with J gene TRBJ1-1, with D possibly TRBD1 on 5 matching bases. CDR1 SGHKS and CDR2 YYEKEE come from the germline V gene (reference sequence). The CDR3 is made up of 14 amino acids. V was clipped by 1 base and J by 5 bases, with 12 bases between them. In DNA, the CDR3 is TGTGCCAGCAGCTTGAGGCAGGGTTTTACTGAAGCTTTCTTT. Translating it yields CASSLRQGFTEAFF.

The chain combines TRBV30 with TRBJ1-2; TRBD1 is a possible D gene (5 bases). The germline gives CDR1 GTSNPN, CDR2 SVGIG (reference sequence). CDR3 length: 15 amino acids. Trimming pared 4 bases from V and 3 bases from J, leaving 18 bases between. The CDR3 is CAWIPRGEPHYGYTF. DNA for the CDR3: TGTGCCTGGATCCCCCGGGGGGAACCCCACTATGGCTACACCTTC.